This entry lists 19 T cell receptor beta chains sequenced from one sample in a study of blood T cells in healthy people across ages (dated by TCRdb to the mid-2010s). Preparation of the library involved 5' RACE. The data were produced on an Illumina HiSeq 2500. The second PCR ran for about 6 to 11 cycles and used a J-beta primer mix along with a sample-barcoded 5' primer. TCRdb reprocessed the public reads (quality trimming at Q25 with fastp, clone calling with MiXCR) and kept in-frame beta chains. Records with the same CDR3 protein are collapsed into one entry carrying the most frequent genes and DNA. The sample includes 590,000 or so distinct CDR3 sequences, with roughly 31% observed a single time. Approximately 14% of the sample belongs to the ten largest clones. Sequenced: blood. The source is a woman older than 75 in good health.

This clonotype was detected many times. V and J are TRBV20-1 and TRBJ1-2; D perhaps matches TRBD1 (6 bases). V lost 6 bases and J 0 bases, leaving 14 bases between the germline ends. From germline, CDR1 is DFQATT and CDR2 SNEGSKA (reference sequence). This CDR3 comprises 14 residues. CDR3 protein: CSARGRTANYGYTF. DNA for the CDR3: TGCAGTGCCAGGGGCCGGACAGCTAACTATGGCTACACCTTC.

The sample holds many counts of this clonotype. The V gene is TRBV5-1, the J gene TRBJ2-3; TRBD2 might be the D (5 bases). This CDR3 comprises 15 residues. V lost 4 bases to trimming and J lost 3 bases, with 15 bases between them. Germline values: CDR1 SGHRS, CDR2 YFSETQ. CDR3 sequence: CASSLGLGGTDTQYF. CDR3 in DNA: TGCGCCAGCAGCCTCGGACTCGGAGGTACAGATACGCAGTATTTT.

This clonotype occurred many times. The rearrangement links TRBV5-1 to TRBJ2-3, with TRBD2 as a possible D gene (5 bases). The CDR3 runs to 15 residues. Trimming took 5 bases from V and 2 from J, leaving 15 bases between them. CDR1 is SGHRS and CDR2 is YFSETQ in the germline V gene. CDR3 loop: CASRGISENTDTQYF. The DNA of the CDR3 is TGCGCCAGCAGGGGTATTAGCGAGAACACAGATACGCAGTATTTT.

Comments on this clonotype: Being one base from a much bigger clone, this may be a read error. V gene TRBV6-1 combines with J gene TRBJ1-5; 10 bases fit TRBD1. Trimming took 6 bases from V and 0 from J; bases not matched to a gene: 8. This CDR3 has 17 amino acids. Germline lookup yields CDR1 MNHNS and CDR2 SASEGT. CDR3 nucleotides: TGTGCCAGCAGGCCCAAGGACAGGGGGTGTAGCAATCAGCCCCAGCATTTT. Translating it yields CASRPKDRGCSNQPQHF.

This clonotype was counted at least ten times. V usage is TRBV5-1 and J usage is TRBJ2-5; D unresolved. V dropped 0 bases and J dropped 3 bases, with 12 bases sitting between them. The CDR3 length is 15 residues. In germline, CDR1 is SGHRS, CDR2 YFSETQ. In DNA, the CDR3 is TGCGCCAGCAGCTTGGACGGCCGTGAAAAAGAGACCCAGTACTTC. Translating gives CASSLDGREKETQYF. Full variable domain (outside the CDR3, taken from reference TRBV5-1 and TRBJ2-5): KAGVTQTPRYLIKTRGQQVTLSCSPISGHRSVSWYQQTPGQGLQFLFEYFSETQRNKGNFPGRFSGRQFSNSRSEMNVSTLELGDSALYLCASSLDGREKETQYFGPGTRLLVL.

The rearrangement joins TRBV6-5 to TRBJ2-3; 7 nucleotides line up with TRBD2. V lost 0 bases to trimming and J lost 5 bases; unmatched junction nucleotides: 5. From germline, CDR1 is MNHEY and CDR2 SVGAGI. This CDR3 contains 15 residues. The CDR3 is CASSYSSLAVDTQYF. Here the CDR3 DNA reads TGTGCCAGCAGTTACTCGAGTCTAGCGGTAGATACGCAGTATTTT.

The V and J genes are TRBV10-2 and TRBJ2-7; D not certain. The CDR3 length is 13 residues. With 3 bases removed from V and 0 bases from J, the gap between germline ends came to 6 bases. CDR1 is WSHSY, CDR2 SAAADI, per germline. The CDR3, as DNA: TGCGCCAGCAGTGAAGAGATCTCCTACGAGCAGTACTTC. Amino acid sequence: CASSEEISYEQYF.

The rearrangement joins TRBV20-1 to TRBJ1-2, with D possibly TRBD1 on 6 matching bases. Looked up from germline, CDR1 is DFQATT and CDR2 is SNEGSKA (reference sequence). This CDR3 has 13 amino acids. Trimming left V 6 bases short and J 3 bases short, with 14 bases between. CDR3 in DNA: TGCAGTGCCCCGCGGGGGGGCGACTATGGCTACACCTTC. The encoded protein is CSAPRGGDYGYTF.

This clonotype was observed at least ten times. This sequence joins TRBV7-2 and TRBJ2-2; tentatively, D is TRBD1 or TRBD2 (6 bases each). V was trimmed by 1 base and J by 0 bases, leaving 15 bases between them. CDR1 SGHTA and CDR2 FQGNSA come from the germline V gene. This CDR3 is built from 18 residues. The CDR3 protein is CASSLGGRGGSNTGELFF. The DNA of the CDR3 is TGTGCCAGCAGCTTAGGGGGCAGGGGAGGCTCGAACACCGGGGAGCTGTTTTTT.

This clonotype came up many times. The chain has TRBV7-2 and TRBJ1-2, with D perhaps TRBD1 (5 bases). The V and J ends lost 1 base and 4 bases respectively, with 13 bases between them. There are 15 residues in the CDR3. Germline V lookup: CDR1 SGHTA, CDR2 FQGNSA. The CDR3 bases are TGTGCCAGCAGCTTAGGTCAGGGCCTCCTCTATGGCTACACCTTC. Residues: CASSLGQGLLYGYTF.

This clonotype was detected many times. This rearrangement joins TRBV20-1 to TRBJ2-5; perhaps TRBD1 as D (5 bases). Per germline, CDR1 DFQATT and CDR2 SNEGSKA (reference sequence). CDR3 size: 14 residues. With 0 bases removed from V and 4 bases from J, the gap between germline ends came to 12 bases. As DNA, the CDR3 is TGCAGTGCTAGAGATATTGGCAGGGCAGAGACCCAGTACTTC. Its protein is CSARDIGRAETQYF.

This clonotype has a count of ten or more. The rearrangement joins TRBV10-3 to TRBJ1-1; D is unresolved. Germline CDR1 reads ENHRY; CDR2 reads SYGVKD. This CDR3 contains 13 residues. V lost 7 bases and J lost 0, with 9 bases in between. The CDR3 sequence: CAIKADVNTEAFF. Here the CDR3 DNA reads TGTGCCATCAAGGCGGACGTGAACACTGAAGCTTTCTTT.

This clonotype was counted ten times or more. The V and J genes are TRBV7-2 and TRBJ1-6; D is perhaps TRBD1 (6 bases). The germline CDR1 and CDR2 sequences are SGHTA and FQGNSA. The V and J ends lost 5 bases and 7 bases respectively, with 12 bases between them. The length of the CDR3 is 14 residues. CDR3 coding DNA: TGTGCCAGCAGCCACTCTGGGGGCAATTCACCCCTCCACTTT. This translates into CASSHSGGNSPLHF.

The chain couples TRBV7-9 to TRBJ1-2; D gene uncertain. CDR3 length equals 13 residues. V lost 4 bases and J 5 bases, leaving 11 bases between the germline ends. Germline CDR1 is SEHNR and CDR2 is FQNEAQ (reference sequence). CDR3 bases: TGTGCCAGCAGCTCTACAGAACAATATGGCTACACCTTC. It yields the protein CASSSTEQYGYTF. Full variable domain (remainder filled in from reference TRBV7-9 and TRBJ1-2): DTGVSQNPRHKITKRGQNVTFRCDPISEHNRLYWYRQTLGQGPEFLTYFQNEAQLEKSRLLSDRFSAERPKGSFSTLEIQRTEQGDSAMYLCASSSTEQYGYTFGSGTRLTVV.

About this clonotype itself: The junction and the germline gene differ at one end; a read error may be behind it. The chain is built from TRBV12-3 or TRBV12-4 and TRBJ2-3; TRBD2 agrees at 10 bases. This CDR3 is built from 15 residues. In nucleotides, the CDR3 is TGTGCCAGCAGTTTAGTAGCGGGGGGCACAGATGCGCAGTATTTT. Encoded protein: CASSLVAGGTDAQYF.

With respect to this clonotype: A read error may be the cause here, since a much bigger clone is one base away. The CDR3 bases are TGCGCCAGCAGCGAACAAGCGGGGGGATGGTACGAGCAGTACTTC. The encoded protein is CASSEQAGGWYEQYF. The rearrangement uses TRBV5-1 and TRBJ2-7; 9 bases are a match to TRBD2. Germline V gives CDR1 SGHRS, CDR2 YFSETQ. V dropped 4 bases and J dropped 4; count of bases not matched to a gene: 9. The CDR3 runs 15 residues.

In this sample, this clonotype turned up many times. V and J are TRBV30 and TRBJ2-7; no firm D call. Per germline, CDR1 GTSNPN and CDR2 SVGIG (reference sequence). V was clipped by 0 bases and J by 6 bases, with 9 bases between them. This CDR3 contains 12 residues. The CDR3 DNA follows: TGTGCCTGGAGTGTTCGCGGACCCGAGCAGTACTTC. Protein: CAWSVRGPEQYF.

Ten or more counts support this clonotype. CDR3: CSARPRDSLSNSPLHF. CDR3 coding DNA: TGCAGTGCTAGACCCCGGGACTCTCTTTCGAATTCACCCCTCCACTTT. The chain uses TRBV20-1 and TRBJ1-6; D is perhaps TRBD1 (5 bases). This CDR3 region has 16 residues. Germline CDR1 reads DFQATT; CDR2 reads SNEGSKA (reference sequence). Trimming stripped 2 bases from V and 7 bases from J, with 18 bases between.

This clonotype was seen repeatedly, ten times or more. The chain has TRBV29-1 and TRBJ1-2, with D uncertain. With 7 bases removed from V and 3 bases from J, the gap between germline ends came to 9 bases. Germline CDR1 SQVTM, CDR2 ANQGSEA. This CDR3 comprises 11 residues. CDR3 residues: CSAGQDYGYTF. In nucleotides, the CDR3 is TGCAGCGCGGGCCAGGACTATGGCTACACCTTC.